This paragraph covers one TCR beta chain sequence. Its antigen remains unidentified. Clones were sequenced by immunoSEQ multiplex PCR, and TCRdb holds only the in-frame ones, with some missing. Altogether about 4,800 clones are present, less than 70% being singletons, with the ten largest covering 40% to 45%. The trim removed 2 bases at V and 2 bases at J, leaving 5 bases unmatched. This CDR3 is built from 15 residues. The V gene's germline CDR1 is SGHDT and CDR2 YYEEEE. This sample was taken from a study of CD8 T cell repertoires and HIV-1 epitope variants. About the study: Epitopes were three Gag families plus Nef HW9 and YT9.

The clonotype comes from a male donor with HIV. Sequenced sample: cultured CD8+ T cells derived from PBMCs. The V and J genes are TRBV5-6 and TRBJ2-7, with 9 bases that match TRBD2. This chain's CDR3 is CASSFLGLATYEQYF. The CDR3 region has the DNA TGTGCCAGCAGCTTTCTGGGACTAGCAACCTACGAGCAGTACTTC.